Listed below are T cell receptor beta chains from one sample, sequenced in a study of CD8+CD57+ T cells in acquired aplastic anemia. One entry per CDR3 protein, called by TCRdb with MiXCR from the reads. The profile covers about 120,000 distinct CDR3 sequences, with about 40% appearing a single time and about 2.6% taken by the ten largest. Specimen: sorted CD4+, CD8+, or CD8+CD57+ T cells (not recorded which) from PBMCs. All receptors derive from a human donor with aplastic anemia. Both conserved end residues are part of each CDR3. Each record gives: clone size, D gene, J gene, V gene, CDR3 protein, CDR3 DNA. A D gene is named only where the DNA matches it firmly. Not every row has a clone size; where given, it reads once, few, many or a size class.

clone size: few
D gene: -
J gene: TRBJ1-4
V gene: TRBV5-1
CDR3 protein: CASSFRGTPTNEKLFF
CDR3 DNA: TGCGCCAGCAGCTTCCGAGGTACCCCAACTAATGAAAAACTGTTTTTT

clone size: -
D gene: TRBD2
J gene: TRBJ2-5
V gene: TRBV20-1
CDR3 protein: CSARASGEGETQYF
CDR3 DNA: TGCAGTGCTAGGGCTAGCGGGGAGGGAGAGACCCAGTACTTC

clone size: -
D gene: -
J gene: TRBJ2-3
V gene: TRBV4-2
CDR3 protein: CASSQKGGGVLDTQYF
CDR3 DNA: TGTGCCAGCAGCCAAAAGGGGGGGGGGGTGCTAGATACGCAGTATTTT

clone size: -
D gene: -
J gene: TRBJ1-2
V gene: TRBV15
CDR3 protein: CATSREAGIYYGYTF
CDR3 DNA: TGTGCCACCAGCAGAGAAGCAGGGATCTACTATGGCTACACCTTC

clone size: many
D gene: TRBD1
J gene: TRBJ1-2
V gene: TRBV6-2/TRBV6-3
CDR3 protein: CASSYSRGQGPMGYGYTF
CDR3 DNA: TGTGCCAGCAGTTACTCGAGAGGACAGGGCCCTATGGGCTATGGCTACACCTTC

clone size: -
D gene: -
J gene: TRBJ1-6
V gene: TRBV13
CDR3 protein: CASSHGQTNSPLHF
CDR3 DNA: TGTGCCAGCAGCCATGGACAGACCAATTCACCCCTCCACTTT

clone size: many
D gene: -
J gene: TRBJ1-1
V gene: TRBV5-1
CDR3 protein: CASSLEQLNTEAFF
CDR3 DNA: TGCGCCAGCAGCTTGGAACAGCTGAACACTGAAGCTTTCTTT

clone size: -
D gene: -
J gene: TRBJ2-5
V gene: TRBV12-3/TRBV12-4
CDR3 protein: CASSLGRTGYQETQYF
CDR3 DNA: TGTGCCAGCAGTTTAGGGAGGACGGGGTACCAAGAGACCCAGTACTTC

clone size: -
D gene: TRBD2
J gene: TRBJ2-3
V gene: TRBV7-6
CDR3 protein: CASSPTTSVSDTQYF
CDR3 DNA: TGTGCCAGCAGCCCAACTACTAGCGTATCAGATACGCAGTATTTT

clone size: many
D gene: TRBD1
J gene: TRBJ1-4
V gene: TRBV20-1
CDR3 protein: CSARVTGYEKLFF
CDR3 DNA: TGCAGTGCTAGAGTGACAGGGTATGAAAAACTGTTTTTT

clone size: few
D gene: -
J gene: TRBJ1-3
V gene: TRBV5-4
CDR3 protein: CASSASQGFAGNTIYF
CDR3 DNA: TGTGCCAGCAGCGCATCCCAGGGTTTTGCTGGAAACACCATATATTTT

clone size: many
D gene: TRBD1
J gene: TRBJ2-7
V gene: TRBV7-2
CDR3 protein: CASSPDRGDSYEQYF
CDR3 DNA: TGTGCCAGCAGCCCCGACAGGGGCGACTCCTACGAGCAGTACTTC

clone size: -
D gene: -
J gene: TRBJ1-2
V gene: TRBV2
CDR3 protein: CASHSAGHYGYTF
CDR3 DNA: TGTGCCAGCCACTCGGCAGGTCACTATGGCTACACCTTC

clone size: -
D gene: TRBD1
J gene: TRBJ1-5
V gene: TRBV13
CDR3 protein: CASRLGRRQGQPQHF
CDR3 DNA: TGTGCCAGCAGGTTAGGCAGACGACAGGGTCAGCCCCAGCATTTT

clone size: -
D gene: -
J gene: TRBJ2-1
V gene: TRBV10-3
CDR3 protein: CATEKQTGTMNTEQFF
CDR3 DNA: TGTGCCACCGAAAAGCAGACAGGGACTATGAACACTGAGCAGTTCTTC

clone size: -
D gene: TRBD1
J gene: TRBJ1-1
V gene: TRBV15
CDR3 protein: CATSRDHRGLNTEAFF
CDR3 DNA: TGTGCCACCAGCAGAGATCACAGGGGATTGAACACTGAAGCTTTCTTT

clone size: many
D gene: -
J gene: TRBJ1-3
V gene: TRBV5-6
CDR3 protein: CASSLDGVSGNTIYF
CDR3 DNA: TGTGCCAGCAGCTTAGATGGAGTCTCTGGAAACACCATATATTTT

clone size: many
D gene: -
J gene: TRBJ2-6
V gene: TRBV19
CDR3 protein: CASSRGSGANVLTF
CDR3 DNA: TGTGCCAGTAGCCGGGGGTCTGGGGCCAACGTCCTGACTTTC

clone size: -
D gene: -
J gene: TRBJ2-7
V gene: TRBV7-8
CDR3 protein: CASSLAVYKDRAYEQYF
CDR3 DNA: TGTGCCAGCAGCTTAGCGGTGTATAAGGACAGAGCCTACGAGCAGTACTTC

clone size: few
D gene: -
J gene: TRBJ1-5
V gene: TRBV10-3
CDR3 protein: CAISESLAGNQPQHF
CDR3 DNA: TGTGCCATCAGTGAGTCATTGGCAGGCAATCAGCCCCAGCATTTT

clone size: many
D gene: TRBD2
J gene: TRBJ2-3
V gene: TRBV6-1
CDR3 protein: CASSVAGGQADTQYF
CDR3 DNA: TGTGCCAGCAGTGTAGCGGGGGGGCAAGCAGATACGCAGTATTTT

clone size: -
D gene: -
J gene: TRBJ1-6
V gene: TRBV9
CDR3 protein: CASSVLAVDSPLHF
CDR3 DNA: TGTGCCAGCAGCGTGCTCGCAGTCGATTCACCCCTCCACTTT

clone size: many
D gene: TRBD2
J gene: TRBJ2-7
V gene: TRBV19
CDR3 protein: CASSILAGDEQYF
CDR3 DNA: TGTGCCAGTAGTATTCTAGCGGGGGACGAGCAGTACTTC

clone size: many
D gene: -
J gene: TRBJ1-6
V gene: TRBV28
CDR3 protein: CASSFMDSPLHF
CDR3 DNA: TGTGCCAGCAGTTTCATGGATTCACCCCTCCACTTT

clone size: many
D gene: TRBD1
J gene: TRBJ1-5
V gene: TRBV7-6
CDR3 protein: CASSLSAQTGIYSNQPQHF
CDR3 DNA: TGTGCCAGCAGCCTCTCCGCCCAGACAGGGATTTATAGCAATCAGCCCCAGCATTTT

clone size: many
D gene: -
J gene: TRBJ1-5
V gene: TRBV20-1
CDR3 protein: CSARDQRGGSNQPQHF
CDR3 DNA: TGCAGTGCTAGAGATCAGAGGGGGGGGAGCAATCAGCCCCAGCATTTT

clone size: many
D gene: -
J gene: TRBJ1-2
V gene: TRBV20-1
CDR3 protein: CSARVNKVYGRGYGYTF
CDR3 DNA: TGCAGTGCTAGAGTCAATAAAGTCTACGGCAGGGGCTATGGCTACACCTTC

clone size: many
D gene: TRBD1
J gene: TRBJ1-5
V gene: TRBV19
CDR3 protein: CASSKRGGRTGINQPQHF
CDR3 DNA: TGTGCCAGTAGTAAGAGGGGAGGACGGACAGGCATTAATCAGCCCCAGCATTTT

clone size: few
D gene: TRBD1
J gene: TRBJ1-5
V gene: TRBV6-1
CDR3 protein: CASRDGTVANQPQHF
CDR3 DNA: TGTGCCAGCAGGGACGGGACAGTTGCCAATCAGCCCCAGCATTTT

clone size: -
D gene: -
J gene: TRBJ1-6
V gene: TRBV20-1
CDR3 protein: CSASCSPLHF
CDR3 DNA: TGCAGTGCTAGCTGTTCACCCCTCCACTTT

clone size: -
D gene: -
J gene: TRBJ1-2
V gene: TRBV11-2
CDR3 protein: CASSLDGTEIGGYTF
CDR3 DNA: TGTGCCAGCAGCTTAGATGGGACCGAGATCGGTGGCTACACCTTC

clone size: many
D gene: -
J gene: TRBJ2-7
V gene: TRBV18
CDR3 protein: CASSPRQLNYEQYF
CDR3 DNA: TGTGCCAGCTCACCGAGGCAGCTGAACTACGAGCAGTACTTC